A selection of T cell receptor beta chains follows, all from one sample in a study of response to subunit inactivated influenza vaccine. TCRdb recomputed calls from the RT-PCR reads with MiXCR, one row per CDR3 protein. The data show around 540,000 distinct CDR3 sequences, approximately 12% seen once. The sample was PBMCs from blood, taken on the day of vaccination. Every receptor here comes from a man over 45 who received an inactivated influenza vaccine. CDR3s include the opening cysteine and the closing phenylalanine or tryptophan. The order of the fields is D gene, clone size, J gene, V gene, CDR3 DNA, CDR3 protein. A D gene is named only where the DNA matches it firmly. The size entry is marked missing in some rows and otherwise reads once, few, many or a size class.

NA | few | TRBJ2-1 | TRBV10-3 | TGTGCCATCAGTGAGGGGGGCGGGGAGTTCTTC | CAISEGGGEFF
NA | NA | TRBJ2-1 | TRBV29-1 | TGCAGCGTGAAGGGGGAGTTCGGTGAGCAGTTCTTC | CSVKGEFGEQFF
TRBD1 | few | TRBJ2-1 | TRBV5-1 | TGCGCCAGCAGGGGGACAGAATACAATGAGCAGTTCTTC | CASRGTEYNEQFF
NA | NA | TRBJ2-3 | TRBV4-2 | TGTGCCAGCAGCAAGGGCCGGGGGGATACGCAGTATTTT | CASSKGRGDTQYF
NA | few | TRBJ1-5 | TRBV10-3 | TGTGCCATCAGTGCGACGAGCAATCAGCCCCAGCATTTT | CAISATSNQPQHF
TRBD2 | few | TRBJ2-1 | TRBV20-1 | TGCAGTGCGATCTCTAGCGGGGGCTCCTACAATGAGCAGTTCTTC | CSAISSGGSYNEQFF
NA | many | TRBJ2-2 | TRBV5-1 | TGCGCCAGCAGCTTCGTGGGGGGCACCGGGGAGCTGTTTTTT | CASSFVGGTGELFF
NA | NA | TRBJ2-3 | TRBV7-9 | TGTGCCAGCAGCCCGCTGGTCAGCACAGATACGCAGTATTTT | CASSPLVSTDTQYF
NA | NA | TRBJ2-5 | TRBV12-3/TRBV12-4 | TGTGCCAGCAGTTTGGTCAAACAAGAGACCCAGTACTTC | CASSLVKQETQYF
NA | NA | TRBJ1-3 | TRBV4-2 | TGTGCCAGCAGCCGAAGGCAGAACGATGGAGGAAACACCATATATTTT | CASSRRQNDGGNTIYF
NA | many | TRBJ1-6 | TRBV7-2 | TGTGCCAGCACCATTGAGCGGCAGGAAAATAATTCACCCCTCCACTTT | CASTIERQENNSPLHF
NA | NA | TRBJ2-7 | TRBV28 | TGTGCCAGCAGTCGGCCCGGGCCATCACCCTACGAGCAGTACTTC | CASSRPGPSPYEQYF
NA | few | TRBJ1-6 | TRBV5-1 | TGCGCCAGCAGCTTGACTTGGCAGAATTCACCCCTCCACTTT | CASSLTWQNSPLHF
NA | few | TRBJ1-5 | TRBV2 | TGTGCCAGCAGTGAGGGGGCGCAGGGACGTCAGCCCCAGCATTTT | CASSEGAQGRQPQHF
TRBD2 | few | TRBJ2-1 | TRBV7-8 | TGTGCCAGCAGCTTATCTTTGCGGGAGTGGGATGAGCAGTTCTTC | CASSLSLREWDEQFF
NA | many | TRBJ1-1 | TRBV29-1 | TGCAGCGTTGGTAGGGATTCTGAAGCTTTCTTT | CSVGRDSEAFF
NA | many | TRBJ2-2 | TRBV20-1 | TGCAGTGCTAGGTCGGACAGCCCGAACACCGGGGAGCTGTTTTTT | CSARSDSPNTGELFF
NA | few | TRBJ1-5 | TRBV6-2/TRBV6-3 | TGTGCCAGCAGTTGGGAATCCCTGGTGGGCAATCAGCCCCAGCATTTT | CASSWESLVGNQPQHF
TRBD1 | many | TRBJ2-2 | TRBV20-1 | TGCAGTGCTAGGACAGGGGCGAACACCGGGGAGCTGTTTTTT | CSARTGANTGELFF
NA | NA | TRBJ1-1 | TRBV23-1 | TGCGCCAGCAGCTCCTTATTAGGAGGGGATATGAACACTGAAGCTTTCTTT | CASSSLLGGDMNTEAFF
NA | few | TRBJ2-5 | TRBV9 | TGTGCCAGCAGCGTAGGAGCGGGCCTCCAAGAGACCCAGTACTTC | CASSVGAGLQETQYF
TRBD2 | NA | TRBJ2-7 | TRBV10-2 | TGCGCCACCGATTTAGCGGGGGCCTACGAGCAGTACTTC | CATDLAGAYEQYF
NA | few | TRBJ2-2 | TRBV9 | TGTGCCAGCAGCGTCGGAGGGTACACCGGGGAGCTGTTTTTT | CASSVGGYTGELFF
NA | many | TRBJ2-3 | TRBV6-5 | TGTGCCAGCAGTTACGGATTGTACAAGGGGCGCGGCACAGATACGCAGTATTTT | CASSYGLYKGRGTDTQYF
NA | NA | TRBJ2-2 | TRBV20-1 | TGCAGTGCTCGACAGACCTCGAACACCGGGGAGCTGTTTTTT | CSARQTSNTGELFF
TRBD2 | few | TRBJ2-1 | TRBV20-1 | TGCAGTGCTAGTGCGGAACTAGCGGGAGCTTTCTACAATGAGCAGTTCTTC | CSASAELAGAFYNEQFF
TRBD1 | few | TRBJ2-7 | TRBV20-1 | TGCAGTGCTAGAGGAGGACAGGGGCACTACGAGCAGTACTTC | CSARGGQGHYEQYF
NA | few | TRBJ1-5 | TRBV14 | TGTGCCAGCAGCCAAGAAAGGGGACTGCCCCAGCATTTT | CASSQERGLPQHF
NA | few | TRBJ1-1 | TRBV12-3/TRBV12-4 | TGTGCCAGCACTCGGACAGAGAACACTGAAGCTTTCTTT | CASTRTENTEAFF
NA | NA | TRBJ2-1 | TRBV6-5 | TGTGCCAGCACCGGGATAAATGAGCAGTTCTTC | CASTGINEQFF
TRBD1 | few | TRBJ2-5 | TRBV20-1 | TGCAGTGCTAGAGACCGACAGGGAAGGGAGACCCAGTACTTC | CSARDRQGRETQYF
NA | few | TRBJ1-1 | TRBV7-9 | TGTGCCAGCAGCTCGCAAAAGGGCGGGAACACTGAAGCTTTCTTT | CASSSQKGGNTEAFF
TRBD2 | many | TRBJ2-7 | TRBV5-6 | TGTGCCAGCAGCTTGGGGCTAGCGGAGACCTACGAGCAGTACTTC | CASSLGLAETYEQYF
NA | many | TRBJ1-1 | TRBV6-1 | TGTGCCAGCAGTCGTCAAGGCTTGAACACTGAAGCTTTCTTT | CASSRQGLNTEAFF
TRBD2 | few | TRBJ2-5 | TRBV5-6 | TGTGCCAGCAGACCTGGGACTAGCGGGAGGGAAGAGACCCAGTACTTC | CASRPGTSGREETQYF
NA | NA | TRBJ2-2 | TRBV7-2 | TGTGCCAGCAGCACAGGACAGTCAGGCCTTAACACCGGGGAGCTGTTTTTT | CASSTGQSGLNTGELFF
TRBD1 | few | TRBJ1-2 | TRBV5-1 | TGCGCCAGCAGGCGTGCGTACCGGGACAGCAACTATGGCTACACCTTC | CASRRAYRDSNYGYTF
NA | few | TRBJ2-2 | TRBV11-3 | TGTGCCAGCAGCTCCCCCGAAAGGGGCAGCGGGGAGCTGTTTTTT | CASSSPERGSGELFF
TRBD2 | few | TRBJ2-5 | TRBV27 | TGTGCCAGCAGTACCCGACTAGCGGGAACCCAAGAGACCCAGTACTTC | CASSTRLAGTQETQYF
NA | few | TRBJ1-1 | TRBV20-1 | TGCAGTGCTAGAAACAGAAACACTGAAGCTTTCTTT | CSARNRNTEAFF
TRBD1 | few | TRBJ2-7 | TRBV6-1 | TGTGCCAGCAGTCGCCACAGGGGTCTCTACGAGCAGTACTTC | CASSRHRGLYEQYF